The 13 T cell receptor beta chains below all came from one sample that was sequenced in a study of blood T cell repertoires in COVID-19. The table came from immunoSEQ multiplex PCR; TCRdb's copy has only in-frame clones and leaves some out. The table records over 110,000 clones, approximately 89% of them present only once. Sample: peripheral blood. These TCRs come from a human donor in a cohort sampled during active COVID-19.

J is TRBJ2-7 and V is TRBV10-3; 12 bases are a match to TRBD2. CDR1 ENHRY and CDR2 SYGVKD come from the germline V gene. The CDR3 spans 16 residues. V lost 6 bases, J lost 0 bases, and 6 bases stayed unmatched. CDR3 protein: CAISASGGGLSYEQYF. The CDR3 DNA sequence: TGTGCCATCAGCGCTAGCGGGGGGGGTCTCTCCTACGAGCAGTACTTC.

The chain combines TRBV7-9 with TRBJ2-3; perhaps TRBD2 as D (5 bases). The CDR3 contains 14 residues. Germline lookup yields CDR1 SEHNR and CDR2 FQNEAQ (reference sequence). V was trimmed by 3 bases and J by 0 bases, leaving 7 bases between them. The CDR3 nucleotides read TGTGCCAGCAGCTTCGGGGTGAGCACAGATACGCAGTATTTT. Its translation is CASSFGVSTDTQYF.

The chain has TRBV27 and TRBJ2-5, with 7 positions matching TRBD1. Germline V gene data show CDR1 as MNHEY and CDR2 as SMNVEV (reference sequence). The CDR3 runs to 14 residues. The trim removed 4 bases at V and 5 bases at J, leaving 7 bases unmatched. The CDR3 sequence is CASSSYRGRETQYF. The CDR3 nucleotides read TGTGCCAGCAGTTCGTACAGGGGTCGGGAGACCCAGTACTTC.

The chain couples TRBV23-1 to TRBJ1-4, with 7 bases that match TRBD1. TRBV23-1 is an ORF, with its function uncertain. This CDR3 has 15 residues. V lost 5 bases, J lost 5 bases, and 8 bases stayed unmatched. The CDR3 sequence is CASSGPGTVNEKLFF. The DNA of the CDR3 is TGCGCCAGCAGTGGACCCGGGACAGTGAATGAAAAACTGTTTTTT.

This chain joins TRBV4-1 and TRBJ2-3; TRBD2 might be the D (5 bases). CDR3 length: 16 amino acids. Trimming left V 5 bases short and J 0 bases short, with 15 bases between. Looked up from germline, CDR1 is MGHRA and CDR2 is YSYEKL. CDR3 sequence (DNA): TGCGCCAGCAGCGGCGTAATACGGACTAGCACAGATACGCAGTATTTT. Its translation is CASSGVIRTSTDTQYF.

The chain links TRBV10-3 to TRBJ2-3; D perhaps matches TRBD2 (6 bases). There are 15 residues in the CDR3. Germline V gives CDR1 ENHRY, CDR2 SYGVKD. Trimming shortened V by 0 bases and J by 0 bases, and 7 bases separated the two germline ends. CDR3 residues: CAISESAGSTDTQYF. CDR3 nucleotide sequence: TGTGCCATCAGTGAGTCCGCGGGGAGCACAGATACGCAGTATTTT.

The rearrangement joins TRBV3-1 (or the pseudogene TRBV3-2) to TRBJ1-2, with D perhaps matching TRBD1 (5 bases). V was cut by 1 base and J by 3 bases, with 9 bases left in between. CDR1 and CDR2 (germline): LGHDT, YNNKEL (reference sequence). This CDR3 region has 14 residues. CDR3 DNA: TGTGCCAGCAGCCAAGCCGCGGGGGACTATGGCTACACCTTC. Translation gives CASSQAAGDYGYTF.

The rearrangement links TRBV4-1 to TRBJ2-2, with no clear D. Germline loops: CDR1 MGHRA, CDR2 YSYEKL. The CDR3 loop spans 13 amino acids. With 5 bases removed from V and 3 bases from J, the gap between germline ends came to 7 bases. CDR3 bases: TGCGCCAGCAGCAGCCAATACACCGGGGAGCTGTTTTTT. This codes for CASSSQYTGELFF.

The chain uses TRBV18 and TRBJ2-7, with 8 bases aligning to TRBD1. V lost 0 bases, J lost 2 bases, and 6 bases stayed unmatched. The CDR3 contains 16 residues. Germline CDR1 and CDR2: KGHSH and LQKENI. CDR3 in amino acids: CASSPPWTGKTYEQYF. The CDR3, as DNA: TGTGCCAGCTCACCACCCTGGACAGGGAAGACCTACGAGCAGTACTTC.

The chain couples TRBV7-3 to TRBJ2-2, with D maybe TRBD2 (6 bases). Germline CDR1 SGHTA, CDR2 FQGTGA. The V end was cut by 6 bases, the J end by 6 bases, with 17 bases between. The CDR3 runs to 15 residues. The CDR3 is CASSRLGDRAGELFF. The CDR3 DNA reads TGTGCCAGCAGTAGACTAGGCGATCGAGCCGGGGAGCTGTTTTTT.

The chain combines TRBV19 with TRBJ2-7, with D maybe TRBD1 (5 bases). V lost 6 bases, J lost 2 bases, and 14 bases lay in between. This CDR3 has 14 residues. Germline V gives CDR1 LNHDA, CDR2 SQIVND (reference sequence). The DNA of the CDR3 is TGTGCCAGTAGGCTCAGCGCAGGGCCCTACGAGCAGTACTTC. Its protein is CASRLSAGPYEQYF.

The genes are TRBV12-3 or TRBV12-4 and TRBJ2-5; 7 bases match TRBD2. With V trimmed by 7 bases and J by 6 bases, 8 bases remained unmatched. The CDR3 covers 13 residues. CDR3 coding DNA: TGTGCCAGCACCTTGGGGGGGATGAAGACCCAGTACTTC. This gives the protein CASTLGGMKTQYF.

This clone was counted a few times. The V gene is TRBV3-1 (or the pseudogene TRBV3-2), the J gene TRBJ2-1, with D tentatively TRBD1 (6 bases). Germline-derived CDR1 and CDR2 are LGHDT and YNNKEL (reference sequence). Trimming stripped 3 bases from V and 3 bases from J, with 9 bases between. This CDR3 has 14 amino acids. CDR3 in DNA: TGTGCCAGCAGCCAGACAGGCAACTACAATGAGCAGTTCTTC. It is translated as CASSQTGNYNEQFF.